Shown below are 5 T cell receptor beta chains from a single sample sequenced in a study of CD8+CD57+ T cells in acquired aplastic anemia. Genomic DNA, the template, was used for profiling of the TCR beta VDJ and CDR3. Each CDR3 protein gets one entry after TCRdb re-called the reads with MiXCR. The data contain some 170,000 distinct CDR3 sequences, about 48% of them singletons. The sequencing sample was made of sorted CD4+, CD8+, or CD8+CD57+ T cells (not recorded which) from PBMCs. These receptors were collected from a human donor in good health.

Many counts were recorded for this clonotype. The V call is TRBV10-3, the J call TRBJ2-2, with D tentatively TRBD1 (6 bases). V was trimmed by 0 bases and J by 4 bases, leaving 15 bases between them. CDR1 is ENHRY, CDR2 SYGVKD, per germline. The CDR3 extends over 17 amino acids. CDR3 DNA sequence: TGTGCCATCAGTGAGTCCCCTTCGGACAGCCGCACCGGGGAGCTGTTTTTT. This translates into CAISESPSDSRTGELFF.

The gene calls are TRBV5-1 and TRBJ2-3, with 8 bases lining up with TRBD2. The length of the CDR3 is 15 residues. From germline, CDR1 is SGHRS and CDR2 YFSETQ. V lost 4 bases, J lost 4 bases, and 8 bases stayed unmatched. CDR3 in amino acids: CASSQVGGGSDTQYF. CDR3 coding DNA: TGCGCCAGCAGCCAAGTTGGCGGGGGGTCAGATACGCAGTATTTT.

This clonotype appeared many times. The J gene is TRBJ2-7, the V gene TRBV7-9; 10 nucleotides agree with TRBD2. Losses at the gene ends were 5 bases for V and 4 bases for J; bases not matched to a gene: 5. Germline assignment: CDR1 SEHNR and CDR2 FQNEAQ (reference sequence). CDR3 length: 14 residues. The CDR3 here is CASSLTSGTYEQYF. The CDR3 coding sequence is TGTGCCAGCAGCCTAACTAGCGGGACGTACGAGCAGTACTTC.

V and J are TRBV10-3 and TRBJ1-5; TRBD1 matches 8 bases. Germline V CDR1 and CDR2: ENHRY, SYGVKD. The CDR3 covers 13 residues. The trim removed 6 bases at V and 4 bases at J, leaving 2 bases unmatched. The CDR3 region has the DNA TGTGCCATCAGGGACAGGGATAATCAGCCCCAGCATTTT. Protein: CAIRDRDNQPQHF.

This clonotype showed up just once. The CDR3 nucleotides read TGTGCCAGCAGGCGACAGGGGGACAACTATGGCTACACCTTC. Its translation is CASRRQGDNYGYTF. The rearrangement uses TRBV2 and TRBJ1-2; 9 positions agree with TRBD1. Germline-derived CDR1 and CDR2 are SNHLY and FYNNEI. Losses at the gene ends were 6 bases for V and 2 bases for J; bases not matched to a gene: 4. The CDR3 is 14 amino acids.